The present entry profiles one T cell receptor beta chain with its context. Its target is not known. The CDR3 has 11 amino acids. V shed 7 bases and J shed 4 bases, with 8 bases lying between them. The germline CDR1 and CDR2 sequences are GTSNPN and SVGIG (reference sequence). Sequencing was performed with immunoSEQ multiplex PCR; in TCRdb, only in-frame clones are kept and a portion is missing. The table shows nearly 110,000 clones, with almost 90% occurring only once. The sample belongs to a study of T cell responses to AZD1222 COVID-19 vaccine. The study's findings and limits: The repertoires were collected only after the peak T cell response. Increased Spike-specific TCR breadth and depth were observed after two AZD1222 doses. Baseline serology detected seropositivity in only six AZD1222 recipients.

This chain connects TRBV30 to TRBJ2-1; TRBD1 is a possible D gene (6 bases). This TCR derives from an adult in good health. Sequenced material: peripheral blood, taken on day 0 of AZD1222 vaccination. CDR3 residues: CAYTGYNEQFF. CDR3 bases: TGTGCCTATACAGGGTACAATGAGCAGTTCTTC.